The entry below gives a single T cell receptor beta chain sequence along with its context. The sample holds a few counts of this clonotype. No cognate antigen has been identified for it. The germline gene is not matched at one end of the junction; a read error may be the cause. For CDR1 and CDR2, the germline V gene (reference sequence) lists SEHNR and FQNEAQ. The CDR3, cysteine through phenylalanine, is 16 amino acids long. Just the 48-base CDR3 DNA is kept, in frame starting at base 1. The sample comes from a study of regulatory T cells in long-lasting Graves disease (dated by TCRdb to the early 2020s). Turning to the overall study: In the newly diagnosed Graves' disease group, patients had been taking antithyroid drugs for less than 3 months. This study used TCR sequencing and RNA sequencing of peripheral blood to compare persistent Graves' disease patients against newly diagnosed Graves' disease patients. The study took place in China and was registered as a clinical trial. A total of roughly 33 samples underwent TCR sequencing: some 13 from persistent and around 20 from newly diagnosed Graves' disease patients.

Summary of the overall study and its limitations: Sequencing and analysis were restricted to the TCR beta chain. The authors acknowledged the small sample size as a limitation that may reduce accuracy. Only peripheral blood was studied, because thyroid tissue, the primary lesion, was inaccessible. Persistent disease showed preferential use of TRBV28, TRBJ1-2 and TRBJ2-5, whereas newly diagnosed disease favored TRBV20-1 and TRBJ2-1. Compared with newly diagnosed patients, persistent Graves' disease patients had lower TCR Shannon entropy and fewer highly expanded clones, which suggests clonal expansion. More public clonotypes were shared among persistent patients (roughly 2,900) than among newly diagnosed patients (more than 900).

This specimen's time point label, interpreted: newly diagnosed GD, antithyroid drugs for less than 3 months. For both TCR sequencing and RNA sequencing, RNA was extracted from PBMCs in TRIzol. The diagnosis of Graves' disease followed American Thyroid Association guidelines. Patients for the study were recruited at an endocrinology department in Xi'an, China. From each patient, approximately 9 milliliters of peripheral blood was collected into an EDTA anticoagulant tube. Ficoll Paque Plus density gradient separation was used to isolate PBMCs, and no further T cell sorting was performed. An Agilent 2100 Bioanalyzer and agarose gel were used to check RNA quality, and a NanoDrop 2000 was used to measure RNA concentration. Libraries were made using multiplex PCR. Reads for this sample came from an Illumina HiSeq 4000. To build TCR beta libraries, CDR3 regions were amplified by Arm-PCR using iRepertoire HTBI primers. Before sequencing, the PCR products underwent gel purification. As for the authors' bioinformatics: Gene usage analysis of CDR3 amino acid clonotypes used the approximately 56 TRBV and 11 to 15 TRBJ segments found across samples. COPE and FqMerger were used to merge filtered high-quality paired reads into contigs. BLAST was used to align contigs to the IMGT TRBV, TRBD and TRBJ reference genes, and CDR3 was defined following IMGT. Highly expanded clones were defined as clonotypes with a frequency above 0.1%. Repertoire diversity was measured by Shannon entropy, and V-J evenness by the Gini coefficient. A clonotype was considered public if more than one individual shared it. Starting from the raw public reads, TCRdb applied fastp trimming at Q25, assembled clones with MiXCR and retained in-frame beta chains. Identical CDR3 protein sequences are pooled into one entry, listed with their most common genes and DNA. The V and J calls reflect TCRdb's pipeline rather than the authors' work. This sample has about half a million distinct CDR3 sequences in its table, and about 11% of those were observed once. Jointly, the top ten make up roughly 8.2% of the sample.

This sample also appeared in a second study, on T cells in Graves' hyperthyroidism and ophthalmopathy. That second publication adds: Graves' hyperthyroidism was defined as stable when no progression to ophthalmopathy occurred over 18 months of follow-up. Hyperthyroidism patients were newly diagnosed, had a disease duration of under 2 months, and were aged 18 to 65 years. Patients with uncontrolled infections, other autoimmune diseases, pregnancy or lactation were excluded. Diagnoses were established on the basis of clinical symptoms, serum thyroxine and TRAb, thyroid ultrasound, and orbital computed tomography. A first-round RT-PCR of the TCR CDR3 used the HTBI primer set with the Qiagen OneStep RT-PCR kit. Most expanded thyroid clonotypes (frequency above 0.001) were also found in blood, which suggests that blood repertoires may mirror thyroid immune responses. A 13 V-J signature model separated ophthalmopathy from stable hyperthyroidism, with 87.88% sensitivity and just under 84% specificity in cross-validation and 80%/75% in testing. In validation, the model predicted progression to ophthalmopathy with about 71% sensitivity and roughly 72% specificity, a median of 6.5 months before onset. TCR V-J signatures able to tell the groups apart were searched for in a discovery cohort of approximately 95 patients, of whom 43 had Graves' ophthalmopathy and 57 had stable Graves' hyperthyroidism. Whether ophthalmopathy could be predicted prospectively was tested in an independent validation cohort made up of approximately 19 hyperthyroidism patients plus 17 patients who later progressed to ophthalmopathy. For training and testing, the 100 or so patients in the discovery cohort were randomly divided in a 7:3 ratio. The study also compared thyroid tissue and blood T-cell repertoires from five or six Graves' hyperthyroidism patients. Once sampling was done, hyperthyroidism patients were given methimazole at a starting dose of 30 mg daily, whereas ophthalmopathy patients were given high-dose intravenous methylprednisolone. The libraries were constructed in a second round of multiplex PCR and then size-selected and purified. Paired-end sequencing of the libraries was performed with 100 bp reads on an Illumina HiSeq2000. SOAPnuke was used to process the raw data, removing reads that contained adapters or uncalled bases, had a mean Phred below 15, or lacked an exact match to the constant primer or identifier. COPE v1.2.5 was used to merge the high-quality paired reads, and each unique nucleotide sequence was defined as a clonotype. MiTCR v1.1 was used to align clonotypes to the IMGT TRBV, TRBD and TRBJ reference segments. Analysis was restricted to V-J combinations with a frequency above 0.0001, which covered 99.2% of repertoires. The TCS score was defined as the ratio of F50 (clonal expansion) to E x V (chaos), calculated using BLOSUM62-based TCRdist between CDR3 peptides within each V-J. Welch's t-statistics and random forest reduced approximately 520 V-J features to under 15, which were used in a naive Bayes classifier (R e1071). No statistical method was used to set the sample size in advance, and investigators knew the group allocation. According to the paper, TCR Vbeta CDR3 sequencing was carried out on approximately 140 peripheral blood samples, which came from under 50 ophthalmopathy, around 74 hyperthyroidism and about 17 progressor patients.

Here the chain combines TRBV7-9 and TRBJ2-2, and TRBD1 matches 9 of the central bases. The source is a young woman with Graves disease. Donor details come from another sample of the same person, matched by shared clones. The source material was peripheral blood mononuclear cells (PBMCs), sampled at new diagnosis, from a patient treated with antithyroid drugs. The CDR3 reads CASSPDRGLNAGELFF. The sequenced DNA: TGTGCCAGCAGCCCGGACAGGGGACTGAACGCCGGGGAGCTGTTTTTT.